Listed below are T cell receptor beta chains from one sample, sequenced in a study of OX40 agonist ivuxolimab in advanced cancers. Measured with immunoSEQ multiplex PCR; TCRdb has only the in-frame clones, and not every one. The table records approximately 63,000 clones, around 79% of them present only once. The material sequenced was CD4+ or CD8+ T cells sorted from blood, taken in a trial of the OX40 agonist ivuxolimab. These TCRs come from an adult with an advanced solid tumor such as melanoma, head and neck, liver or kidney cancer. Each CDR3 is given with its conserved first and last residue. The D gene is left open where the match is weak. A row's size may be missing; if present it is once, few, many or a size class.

TGTGCCAGCAGCTTGGCTGGACTGTTCACCGGGGAGCTGTTTTTT,CASSLAGLFTGELFF,TRBV5-6,TRBJ2-2,-,-
TGTGCCAGCACCGCCAGGAGGACAGTCACAGATACGCAGTATTTT,CASTARRTVTDTQYF,TRBV27,TRBJ2-3,-,-
TGTGCCAGCAGCCCGGGACAGGCAGCGATCTATGGCTACACCTTC,CASSPGQAAIYGYTF,TRBV9,TRBJ1-2,-,TRBD1
TGTGCCAGTAGTACGACCCCGACGGGGGGGGCGAATAATTCACCCCTCCACTTT,CASSTTPTGGANNSPLHF,TRBV19,TRBJ1-6,few,-
TGTGCCAGCAGTCATAGACAGGGTTACCTCTTTCGGGCCAACGTCCTGACTTTC,CASSHRQGYLFRANVLTF,TRBV28,TRBJ2-6,-,TRBD1
TGTGCCAGCAGCTTAGCGCCGACCCAGGGTCAGCCCCAGCATTTT,CASSLAPTQGQPQHF,TRBV7-6,TRBJ1-5,few,-
TGTGCCAGCAGCCGCACATGGGAGGAAGCTTTCTTT,CASSRTWEEAFF,TRBV5-6,TRBJ1-1,-,-
TGTGCCAGCAGCAAACTTAGGGTCGTGGGCAATCAGCCCCAGCATTTT,CASSKLRVVGNQPQHF,TRBV21-1,TRBJ1-5,many,-
TGTGCCAGCAGCTTAGTCCGGACAGGGAACTACGAGCAGTACTTC,CASSLVRTGNYEQYF,TRBV7-8,TRBJ2-7,-,TRBD1
TGCGCCAGCAGCCAAGCTCTCCGGGACAGGGGTTTTGAAAAACTGTTTTTT,CASSQALRDRGFEKLFF,TRBV4-3,TRBJ1-4,-,TRBD1
TGTGCCAGCAGGGACAGCGTCTACGAGCAGTACTTC,CASRDSVYEQYF,TRBV6-5,TRBJ2-7,-,-
TGTGCCAGCAGTTTTTTGGCTAGCGGAACCGGGGAGCTGTTTTTT,CASSFLASGTGELFF,TRBV27,TRBJ2-2,few,TRBD2
TGTGCCAGCAGTGGCGAACTGCTGGGGAGCTCTGAGCAGTTCTTC,CASSGELLGSSEQFF,TRBV6-1,TRBJ2-1,-,-
TGCGCCAGCAGTGGGGCCAACGTCCTGACTTTC,CASSGANVLTF,TRBV5-1,TRBJ2-6,-,-
TGTGCCAGCAGCTTAGAGGGGAAGGGAGGTATCGACGAGCAGTACTTC,CASSLEGKGGIDEQYF,TRBV7-6,TRBJ2-7,-,-
TGTGCCAGCAGGCCACAGGGTCCGGGGGGCATTCAGTACTTC,CASRPQGPGGIQYF,TRBV28,TRBJ2-4,-,-
TGCGCCAGCAGCGACCGCTGGGGAGGCGAGCAGTACTTC,CASSDRWGGEQYF,TRBV5-1,TRBJ2-7,-,-
TGCGCCAGCACCCAGAGGGGCCGGAACACTGAAGCTTTCTTT,CASTQRGRNTEAFF,TRBV23-1,TRBJ1-1,-,-
TGTGCCAGTAACTACGGAGGGGGCCAGCCCCAGCATTTT,CASNYGGGQPQHF,TRBV19,TRBJ1-5,-,TRBD1
TGCGCCAGCAGCCCTCTTCTTGTCGCGAACACCGGGGAGCTGTTTTTT,CASSPLLVANTGELFF,TRBV4-1,TRBJ2-2,-,-
TGTGCTAGTAAGGCCGCTGGCGGACGGGGGAACACTGAAGCTTTCTTT,CASKAAGGRGNTEAFF,TRBV19,TRBJ1-1,-,-
TGCGCCAGCAGCCCTGACCAGAGCTCCTACAATGAGCAGTTCTTC,CASSPDQSSYNEQFF,TRBV4-3,TRBJ2-1,-,-
TGTGCCAGCAGTTACTCGAGTTTTGGGGTCGAGCAGTACTTC,CASSYSSFGVEQYF,TRBV6-6,TRBJ2-7,-,-
TGCGCCAGCAGTGAGTCGACCAGCCATATCTGGACGTTTAGCAATCAGCCCCAGCATTTT,CASSESTSHIWTFSNQPQHF,TRBV10-2,TRBJ1-5,-,-
TGCGCCAGCAGCCAAGAGGAGGGGCATGGCAATCAGCCCCAGCATTTT,CASSQEEGHGNQPQHF,TRBV4-1,TRBJ1-5,once,-
TGTGCCACCAGCAGAGACAGACAGAATAATGAAAAACTGTTTTTT,CATSRDRQNNEKLFF,TRBV15,TRBJ1-4,-,-
TGTGCCAGCAGCAAGGGACAGGGGACCCCCTACGAGCAGTACTTC,CASSKGQGTPYEQYF,TRBV5-4,TRBJ2-7,-,TRBD1
TGTGCCAGCTCAGCACGGACAGGGGGTCTTGGAAACACCATATATTTT,CASSARTGGLGNTIYF,TRBV18,TRBJ1-3,-,TRBD1
TGTGCCAGCAGTCCTTCCTGGGCGGGAGGTCACCACGAGCAGTACTTC,CASSPSWAGGHHEQYF,TRBV28,TRBJ2-7,-,TRBD2
TGTGCCAGCAGCCCCCTAGCGGGAGGGCCAGTCGGCATTCAGTACTTC,CASSPLAGGPVGIQYF,TRBV2,TRBJ2-4,-,TRBD2
TGCGCCAGCAGCAATCTAGCGGGGGTTAGCACAGATACGCAGTATTTT,CASSNLAGVSTDTQYF,TRBV4-3,TRBJ2-3,-,TRBD2
TGTGCCTGGACTAAGCGGTATAACACCGGGGAGCTGTTTTTT,CAWTKRYNTGELFF,TRBV30,TRBJ2-2,-,-
TGTGCCAGCAGCTTGATAAAGGGCAATCAGCCCCAGCATTTT,CASSLIKGNQPQHF,TRBV4-2,TRBJ1-5,-,-
TGTGCCAGCAGTTCAGACTTTAATGAGCAGTTCTTC,CASSSDFNEQFF,TRBV28,TRBJ2-1,few,-
TGCGCCAGCAGCTTGGAAGGGACTAGCTACAATGAGCAGTTCTTC,CASSLEGTSYNEQFF,TRBV5-1,TRBJ2-1,-,TRBD2
TGTGCCAGCAGTTACTCCTGGTCCTACGAGCAGTACTTC,CASSYSWSYEQYF,TRBV6-5,TRBJ2-7,-,-
TGTGCCAGCAGCTGGGGGGATTTTGAGCAGTACTTC,CASSWGDFEQYF,TRBV11-2,TRBJ2-5,-,-
TGTGCCAGCAGCTTAGGGACCGGGACAGGGAAGGACGAGCAGTACTTC,CASSLGTGTGKDEQYF,TRBV7-2,TRBJ2-7,few,TRBD1
TGTGCCAGCTCTGGGACTAGCGGGAGTGTAACAGATACGCAGTATTTT,CASSGTSGSVTDTQYF,TRBV18,TRBJ2-3,-,TRBD2
TGCGCCAGCAGCTTTCTAGCGGGAAACCTGGCAGATACGCAGTATTTT,CASSFLAGNLADTQYF,TRBV5-1,TRBJ2-3,-,TRBD2
TGTGCCTGGAACAGGGATCCTAGGGAGCCCCAGCATTTT,CAWNRDPREPQHF,TRBV30,TRBJ1-5,few,-
TGTGCCAGCAGGGCCGCAGGGGGCTACGGCTACACCTTC,CASRAAGGYGYTF,TRBV27,TRBJ1-2,-,TRBD1